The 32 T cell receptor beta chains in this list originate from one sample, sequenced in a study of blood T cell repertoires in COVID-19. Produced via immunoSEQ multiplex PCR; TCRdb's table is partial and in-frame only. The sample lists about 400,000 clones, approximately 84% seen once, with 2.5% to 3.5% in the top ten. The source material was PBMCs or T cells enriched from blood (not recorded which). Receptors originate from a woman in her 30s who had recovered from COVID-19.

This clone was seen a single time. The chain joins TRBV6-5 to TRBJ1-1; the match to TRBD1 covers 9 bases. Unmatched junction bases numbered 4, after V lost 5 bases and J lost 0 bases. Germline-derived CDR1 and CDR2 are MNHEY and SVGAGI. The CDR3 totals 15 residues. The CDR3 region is CASSTTGGMNTEAFF. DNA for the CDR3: TGTGCCAGCAGTACGACAGGGGGTATGAACACTGAAGCTTTCTTT.

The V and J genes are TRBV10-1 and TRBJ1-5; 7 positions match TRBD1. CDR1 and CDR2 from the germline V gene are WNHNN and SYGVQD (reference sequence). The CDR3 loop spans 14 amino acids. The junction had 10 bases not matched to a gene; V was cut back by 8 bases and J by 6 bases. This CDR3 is CASHGTVVPQPQHF. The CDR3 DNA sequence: TGCGCCAGCCACGGGACAGTCGTTCCTCAGCCCCAGCATTTT.

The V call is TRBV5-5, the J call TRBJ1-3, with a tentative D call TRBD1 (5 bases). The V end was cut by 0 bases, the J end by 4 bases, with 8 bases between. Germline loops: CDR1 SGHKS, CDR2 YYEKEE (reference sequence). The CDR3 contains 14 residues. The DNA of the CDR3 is TGTGCCAGCAGCTTGGGACAGCTAGGAAACACCATATATTTT. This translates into CASSLGQLGNTIYF. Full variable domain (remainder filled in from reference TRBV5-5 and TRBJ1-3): DAGVTQSPTHLIKTRGQQVTLRCSPISGHKSVSWYQQVLGQGPQFIFQYYEKEERGRGNFPDRFSARQFPNYSSELNVNALLLGDSALYLCASSLGQLGNTIYFGEGSWLTVV.

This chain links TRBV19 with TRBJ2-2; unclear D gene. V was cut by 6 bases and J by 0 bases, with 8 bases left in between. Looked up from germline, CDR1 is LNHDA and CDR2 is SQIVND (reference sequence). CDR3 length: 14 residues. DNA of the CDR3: TGTGCCAGTAGAGAGAGGACGAACACCGGGGAGCTGTTTTTT. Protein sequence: CASRERTNTGELFF. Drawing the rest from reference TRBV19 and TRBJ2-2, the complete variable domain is DGGITQSPKYLFRKEGQNVTLSCEQNLNHDAMYWYRQDPGQGLRLIYYSQIVNDFQKGDIAEGYSVSREKKESFPLTVTSAQKNPTAFYLCASRERTNTGELFFGEGSRLTVL.

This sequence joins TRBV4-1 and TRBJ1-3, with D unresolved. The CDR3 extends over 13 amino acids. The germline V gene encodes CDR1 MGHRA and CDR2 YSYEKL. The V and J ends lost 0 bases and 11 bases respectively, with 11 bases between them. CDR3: CASSQEVRGAIYF. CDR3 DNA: TGCGCCAGCAGCCAAGAAGTTAGAGGCGCCATATATTTT.

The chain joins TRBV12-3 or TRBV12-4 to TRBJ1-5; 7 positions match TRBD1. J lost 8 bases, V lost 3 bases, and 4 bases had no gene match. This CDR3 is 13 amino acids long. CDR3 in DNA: TGTGCCAGCAGTTTGGACAGGCGGGAGCCCCAGCATTTT. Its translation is CASSLDRREPQHF.

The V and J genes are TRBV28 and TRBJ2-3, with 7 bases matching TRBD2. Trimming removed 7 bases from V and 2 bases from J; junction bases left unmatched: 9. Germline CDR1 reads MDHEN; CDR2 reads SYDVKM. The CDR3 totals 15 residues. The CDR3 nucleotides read TGTGCCAGCACCCTCTGGGCGGGGGACACAGATACGCAGTATTTT. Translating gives CASTLWAGDTDTQYF.

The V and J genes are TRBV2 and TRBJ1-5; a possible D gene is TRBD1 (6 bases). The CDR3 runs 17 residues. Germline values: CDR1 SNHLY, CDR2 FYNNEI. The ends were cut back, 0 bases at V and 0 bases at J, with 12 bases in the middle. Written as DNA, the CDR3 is TGTGCCAGCAGTGAAGCGCGGGGGGCGTATAGCAATCAGCCCCAGCATTTT. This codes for CASSEARGAYSNQPQHF.

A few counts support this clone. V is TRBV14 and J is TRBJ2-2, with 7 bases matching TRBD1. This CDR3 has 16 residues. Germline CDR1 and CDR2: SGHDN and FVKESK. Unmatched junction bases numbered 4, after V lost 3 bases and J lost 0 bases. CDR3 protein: CASSQGQISNTGELFF. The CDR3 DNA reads TGTGCCAGCAGCCAGGGACAGATTTCGAACACCGGGGAGCTGTTTTTT.

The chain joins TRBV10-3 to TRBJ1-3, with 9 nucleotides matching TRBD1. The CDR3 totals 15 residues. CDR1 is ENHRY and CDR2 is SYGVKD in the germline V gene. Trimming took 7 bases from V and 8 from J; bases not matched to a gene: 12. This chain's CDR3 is CAITPGQGDRDTIYF. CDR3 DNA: TGTGCCATCACCCCGGGACAGGGTGATCGGGACACCATATATTTT.

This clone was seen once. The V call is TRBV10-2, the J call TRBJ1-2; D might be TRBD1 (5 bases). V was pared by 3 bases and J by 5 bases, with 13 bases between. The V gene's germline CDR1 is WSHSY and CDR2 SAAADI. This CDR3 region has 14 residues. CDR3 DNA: TGCGCCAGCAGTGACAGGGTGGAGTGGTATGGCTACACCTTC. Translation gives CASSDRVEWYGYTF.

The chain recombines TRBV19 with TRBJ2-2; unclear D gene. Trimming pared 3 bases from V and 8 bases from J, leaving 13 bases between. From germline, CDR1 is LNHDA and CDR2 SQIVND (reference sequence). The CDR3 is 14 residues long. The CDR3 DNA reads TGTGCCAGTAGTATTAATCTCCGGTCAGGGGAGCTGTTTTTT. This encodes CASSINLRSGELFF.

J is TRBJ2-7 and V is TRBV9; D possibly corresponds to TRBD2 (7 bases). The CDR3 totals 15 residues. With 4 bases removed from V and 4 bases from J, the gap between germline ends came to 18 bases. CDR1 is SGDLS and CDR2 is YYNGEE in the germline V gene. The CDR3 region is CASSPDGGRKYEQYF. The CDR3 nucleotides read TGTGCCAGCAGCCCCGACGGGGGGCGCAAGTACGAGCAGTACTTC.

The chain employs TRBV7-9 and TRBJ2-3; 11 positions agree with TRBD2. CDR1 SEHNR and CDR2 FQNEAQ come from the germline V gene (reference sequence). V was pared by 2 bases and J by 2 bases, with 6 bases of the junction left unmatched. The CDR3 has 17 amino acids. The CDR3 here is CASSLSIAGGPTDTQYF. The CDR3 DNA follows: TGTGCCAGCAGCTTATCAATAGCGGGGGGGCCCACAGATACGCAGTATTTT.

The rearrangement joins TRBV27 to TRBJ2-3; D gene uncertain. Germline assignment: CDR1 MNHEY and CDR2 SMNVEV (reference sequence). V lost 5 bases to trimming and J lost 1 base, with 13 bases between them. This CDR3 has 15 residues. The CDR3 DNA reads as TGTGCCAGCAGTCCGCCCCCTCTAGGCACAGATACGCAGTATTTT. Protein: CASSPPPLGTDTQYF.

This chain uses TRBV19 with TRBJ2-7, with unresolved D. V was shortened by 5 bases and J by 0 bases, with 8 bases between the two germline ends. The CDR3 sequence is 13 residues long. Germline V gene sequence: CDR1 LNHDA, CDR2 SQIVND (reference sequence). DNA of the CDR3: TGTGCCAGTAGTTACCCCAGCTCCTACGAGCAGTACTTC. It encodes CASSYPSSYEQYF.

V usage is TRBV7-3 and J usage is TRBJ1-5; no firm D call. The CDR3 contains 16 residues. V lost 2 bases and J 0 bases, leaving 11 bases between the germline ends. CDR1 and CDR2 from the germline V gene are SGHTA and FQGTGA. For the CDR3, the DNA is TGTGCCAGCAGCTTACTCGGTCCCGATAGCAATCAGCCCCAGCATTTT. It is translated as CASSLLGPDSNQPQHF.

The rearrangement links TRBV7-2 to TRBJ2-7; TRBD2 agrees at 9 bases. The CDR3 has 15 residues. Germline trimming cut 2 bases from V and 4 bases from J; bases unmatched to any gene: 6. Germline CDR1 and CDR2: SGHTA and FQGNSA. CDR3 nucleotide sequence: TGTGCCAGCAGCTTAACTAGCGGGCAAACGTACGAGCAGTACTTC. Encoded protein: CASSLTSGQTYEQYF.

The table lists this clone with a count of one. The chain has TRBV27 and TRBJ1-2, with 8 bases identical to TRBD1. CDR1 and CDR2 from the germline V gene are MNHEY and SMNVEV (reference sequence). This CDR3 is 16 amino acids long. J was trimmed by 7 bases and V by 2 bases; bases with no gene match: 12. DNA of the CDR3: TGTGCCAGCAGTTTAGCCCCAGGACAGGGAGAGAGTGGCTACACCTTC. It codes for CASSLAPGQGESGYTF.

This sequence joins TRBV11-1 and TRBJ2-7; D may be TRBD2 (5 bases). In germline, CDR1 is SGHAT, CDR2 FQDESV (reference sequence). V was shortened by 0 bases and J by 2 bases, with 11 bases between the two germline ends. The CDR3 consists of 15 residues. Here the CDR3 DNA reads TGTGCCAGCAGCTTAGCGCTAGCAGACCCCTACGAGCAGTACTTC. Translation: CASSLALADPYEQYF.

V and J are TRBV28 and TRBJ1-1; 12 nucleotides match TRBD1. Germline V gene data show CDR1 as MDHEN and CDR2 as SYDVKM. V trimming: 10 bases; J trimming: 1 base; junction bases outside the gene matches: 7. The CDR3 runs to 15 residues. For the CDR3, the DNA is TGTGCCACTGGGACAGGGGGCGCCGGGAACACTGAAGCTTTCTTT. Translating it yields CATGTGGAGNTEAFF.

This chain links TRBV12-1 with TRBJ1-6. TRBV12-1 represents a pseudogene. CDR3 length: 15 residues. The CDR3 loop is CASTLSPFLNSPLHF. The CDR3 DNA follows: TGTGCCAGCACACTCTCTCCTTTTTTGAATTCACCCCTCCACTTT.

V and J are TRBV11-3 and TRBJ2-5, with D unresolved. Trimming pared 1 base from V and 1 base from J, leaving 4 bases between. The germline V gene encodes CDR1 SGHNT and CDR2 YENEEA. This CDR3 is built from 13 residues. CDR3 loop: CASSLASQETQYF. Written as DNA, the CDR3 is TGTGCCAGCAGCTTAGCCAGCCAAGAGACCCAGTACTTC. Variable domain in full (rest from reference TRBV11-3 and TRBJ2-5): EAGVVQSPRYKIIEKKQPVAFWCNPISGHNTLYWYLQNLGQGPELLIRYENEEAVDDSQLPKDRFSAERLKGVDSTLKIQPAELGDSAVYLCASSLASQETQYFGPGTRLLVL.

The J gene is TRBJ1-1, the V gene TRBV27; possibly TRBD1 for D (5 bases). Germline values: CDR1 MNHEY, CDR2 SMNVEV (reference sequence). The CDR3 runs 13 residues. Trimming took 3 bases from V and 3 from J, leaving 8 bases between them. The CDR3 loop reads CASSFGGDTEAFF. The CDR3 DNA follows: TGTGCCAGCAGTTTCGGGGGGGACACTGAAGCTTTCTTT.

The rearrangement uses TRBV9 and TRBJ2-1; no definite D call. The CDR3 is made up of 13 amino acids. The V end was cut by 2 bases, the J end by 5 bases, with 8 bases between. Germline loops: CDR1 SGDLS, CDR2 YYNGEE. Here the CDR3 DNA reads TGTGCCAGCAGCGTCTGGAGCGACAATGAGCAGTTCTTC. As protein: CASSVWSDNEQFF.

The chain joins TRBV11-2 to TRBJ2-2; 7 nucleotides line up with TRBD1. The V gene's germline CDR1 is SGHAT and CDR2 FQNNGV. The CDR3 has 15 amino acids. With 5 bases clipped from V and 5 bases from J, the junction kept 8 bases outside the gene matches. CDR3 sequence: CASSLRDRETGELFF. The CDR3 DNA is TGTGCCAGCAGCCTCAGGGACAGAGAAACCGGGGAGCTGTTTTTT.

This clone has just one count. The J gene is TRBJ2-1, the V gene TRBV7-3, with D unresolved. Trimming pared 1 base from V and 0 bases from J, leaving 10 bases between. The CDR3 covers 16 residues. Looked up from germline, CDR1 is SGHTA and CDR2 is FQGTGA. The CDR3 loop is CASSLMSQSSYNEQFF. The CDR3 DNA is TGTGCCAGCAGCTTAATGTCACAAAGCTCCTACAATGAGCAGTTCTTC. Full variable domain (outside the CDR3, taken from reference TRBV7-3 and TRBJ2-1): GAGVSQTPSNKVTEKGKYVELRCDPISGHTALYWYRQSLGQGPEFLIYFQGTGAADDSGLPNDRFFAVRPEGSVSTLKIQRTERGDSAVYLCASSLMSQSSYNEQFFGPGTRLTVL.

The CDR3 DNA sequence: TGTGCCAGTAGTATCCATTACTCGACAGGGGGTACCTACGAGCAGTACTTC. The encoded protein is CASSIHYSTGGTYEQYF. This sequence joins TRBV19 and TRBJ2-7; 9 bases map to TRBD1. J gave up 2 bases and V 3 bases, and 11 bases lay outside the gene matches. CDR3 size: 17 residues. Germline V gives CDR1 LNHDA, CDR2 SQIVND (reference sequence).

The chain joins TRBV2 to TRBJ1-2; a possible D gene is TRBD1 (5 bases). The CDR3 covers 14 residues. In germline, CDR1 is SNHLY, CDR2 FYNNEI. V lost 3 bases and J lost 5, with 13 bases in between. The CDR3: CASSERGLGYGYTF. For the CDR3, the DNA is TGTGCCAGCAGTGAGCGGGGACTGGGATATGGCTACACCTTC.

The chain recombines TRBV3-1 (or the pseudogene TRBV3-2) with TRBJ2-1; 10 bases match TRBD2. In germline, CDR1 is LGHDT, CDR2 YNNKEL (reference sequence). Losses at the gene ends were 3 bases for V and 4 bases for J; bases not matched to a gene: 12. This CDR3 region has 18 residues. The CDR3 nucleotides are TGTGCCAGCAGCCACTCAGAACATAGGACTAGCGGTTACAATGAGCAGTTCTTC. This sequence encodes CASSHSEHRTSGYNEQFF.

The CDR3 DNA follows: TGTGCCAGCAGTTGGGGGGGGAGACTAGCGGATACCGGGGAGCTGTTTTTT. It specifies CASSWGGRLADTGELFF. The chain uses TRBV28 and TRBJ2-2; the match to TRBD2 covers 9 bases. The V gene's germline CDR1 is MDHEN and CDR2 SYDVKM. V lost 4 bases to trimming and J lost 5 bases; unmatched junction nucleotides: 11. The CDR3 spans 17 residues.

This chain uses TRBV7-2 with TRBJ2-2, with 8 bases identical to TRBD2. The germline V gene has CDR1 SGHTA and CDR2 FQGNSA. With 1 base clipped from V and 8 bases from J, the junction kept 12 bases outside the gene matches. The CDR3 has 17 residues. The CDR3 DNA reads TGTGCCAGCAGCTTAGTTCCAGCGGGAGTCTCCCCAGGGGAGCTGTTTTTT. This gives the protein CASSLVPAGVSPGELFF.